The 21 T cell receptor beta chains given below trace back to one sample, sequenced in a study of shared T cell receptors in the human thymus. Only in-frame clones appear in the TCRdb table, and some are missing; sequencing was by immunoSEQ multiplex PCR. The repertoire includes under 700,000 clones, around 82% of them detected once, and more than 0.01% sits in the top ten. These data also featured in a second study, about human thymus T cells.

Sequenced sample: thymocytes. These receptors were taken from a boy in the first two years of life with a congenital heart defect.

The chain recombines TRBV15 with TRBJ2-3; TRBD2 agrees at 10 bases. The V and J ends lost 8 bases and 3 bases, in that order; junction bases with no gene match: 5. Germline V gives CDR1 LNHNV, CDR2 YYDKDF (reference sequence). The CDR3 length is 14 residues. CDR3 amino acids: CATLAGDGTDTQYF. The CDR3 DNA sequence: TGTGCCACCCTAGCGGGAGATGGAACAGATACGCAGTATTTT.

The gene calls are TRBV25-1 and TRBJ2-7; 7 nucleotides match TRBD1. V trimming: 11 bases; J trimming: 0 bases; junction bases outside the gene matches: 7. Looked up from germline, CDR1 is MGHDK and CDR2 is SYGVNS. CDR3 length: 13 amino acids. The CDR3 here is CALRDSGSYEQYF. The CDR3, as DNA: TGTGCCCTCCGGGACAGTGGCTCCTACGAGCAGTACTTC.

The J gene is TRBJ2-3, the V gene TRBV10-3; D may be TRBD1 (7 bases). Per germline, CDR1 ENHRY and CDR2 SYGVKD. The CDR3 is made up of 16 amino acids. The germline V and J ends were trimmed by 4 bases and 0 bases, with 14 bases remaining between them. The CDR3 nucleotides are TGTGCCATCAGTGGGCGGGACAGCGTTAGCACAGATACGCAGTATTTT. Protein: CAISGRDSVSTDTQYF.

The rearrangement links TRBV15 to TRBJ2-7; weak D call: TRBD2 (5 bases). The CDR3 has 14 amino acids. Trimming shortened V by 0 bases and J by 0 bases, and 6 bases separated the two germline ends. CDR1 LNHNV and CDR2 YYDKDF come from the germline V gene (reference sequence). The CDR3 loop is CATSRDSVSYEQYF. CDR3 in DNA: TGTGCCACCAGCAGAGATAGCGTCTCCTACGAGCAGTACTTC.

Only a few counts were recorded for this clone. This rearrangement joins TRBV5-4 to TRBJ2-7; D might be TRBD1 (6 bases). The length of the CDR3 is 14 residues. Germline V gives CDR1 SGHNT, CDR2 YYREEE (reference sequence). V was clipped by 4 bases and J by 6 bases, with 17 bases between them. DNA of the CDR3: TGTGCCAGCAGCCGTAGGGGGTTAATAGGCGAGCAGTACTTC. Translating it yields CASSRRGLIGEQYF. Looking up the rest from reference TRBV5-4 and TRBJ2-7 gives the full variable domain: ETGVTQSPTHLIKTRGQQVTLRCSSQSGHNTVSWYQQALGQGPQFIFQYYREEENGRGNFPPRFSGLQFPNYSSELNVNALELDDSALYLCASSRRGLIGEQYFGPGTRLTVT.

The J gene is TRBJ1-1, the V gene TRBV19; D perhaps matches TRBD1 (6 bases). Germline V gene lookup returns CDR1 LNHDA and CDR2 SQIVND (reference sequence). The V end was cut by 5 bases, the J end by 0 bases, with 10 bases between. The CDR3 has 14 residues. The CDR3 bases are TGTGCCAGTAGTGCCGGACAGTTGAACACTGAAGCTTTCTTT. It encodes CASSAGQLNTEAFF.

The chain has TRBV30 and TRBJ2-1; tentative D call: TRBD2 (7 bases). This CDR3 has 16 amino acids. The V end lost 1 base, the J end lost 4 bases, and 17 bases lay between the germline ends. CDR1 and CDR2 from the germline V gene are GTSNPN and SVGIG (reference sequence). CDR3 region: CAWSEQGLPVYNEQFF. Written as DNA, the CDR3 is TGTGCCTGGAGTGAACAGGGACTACCCGTATACAATGAGCAGTTCTTC.

The V call is TRBV11-2, the J call TRBJ2-1, with TRBD2 as a possible D gene (6 bases). Germline V gene lookup returns CDR1 SGHAT and CDR2 FQNNGV. The V gene lost 0 bases and the J gene lost 2 bases, with 11 bases spanning the gap. The CDR3 totals 16 residues. The CDR3 DNA reads as TGTGCCAGCAGCTTAGACACGGGAGTAGCCTACAATGAGCAGTTCTTC. This gives the protein CASSLDTGVAYNEQFF.

The chain carries TRBV19 and TRBJ2-1, with TRBD2 identical over 11 bases. CDR1 and CDR2 from the germline V gene are LNHDA and SQIVND (reference sequence). The CDR3 runs 15 residues. The V segment lost 7 bases and the J segment 6 bases; nucleotides outside the gene matches: 8. CDR3 in DNA: TGTGCCAGTACCGAAGGGCTAGCGGGAGGCAATGAGCAGTTCTTC. Translated, it gives CASTEGLAGGNEQFF.

The chain joins TRBV7-8 to TRBJ2-7; 12 nucleotides align to TRBD2. J was trimmed by 1 base and V by 5 bases; bases with no gene match: 21. Germline V gives CDR1 SGHVS, CDR2 FQNEAQ. This CDR3 is built from 21 residues. Here the CDR3 reads CASSPRNRQAYLAGGSYEQYF. CDR3 nucleotides: TGTGCCAGCAGCCCCCGAAATCGACAGGCCTATCTAGCGGGAGGGTCCTACGAGCAGTACTTC.

The sample holds a few counts of this clone. The chain links TRBV4-3 to TRBJ1-1; maybe TRBD1 (5 bases). The CDR3 contains 15 residues. The germline CDR1 and CDR2 sequences are LGHNA and YSLEER. The V and J ends lost 0 bases and 7 bases respectively, with 15 bases between them. The CDR3 DNA reads as TGCGCCAGCAGCCAAGATGGATCGGGGGTGGGTGAAGCTTTCTTT. Its protein product is CASSQDGSGVGEAFF.

DNA of the CDR3: TGTGCCTGGATCCCGGTCGGGGGATTTAACACTGAAGCTTTCTTT. Protein product: CAWIPVGGFNTEAFF. The genes are TRBV30 and TRBJ1-1, with a tentative D call TRBD1 (5 bases). The V and J ends lost 4 bases and 2 bases respectively, with 17 bases between them. This CDR3 has 15 amino acids. The germline V gene has CDR1 GTSNPN and CDR2 SVGIG (reference sequence).

CDR3: CASSPNRTGTEVDEQFF. CDR3 in DNA: TGTGCCAGCAGCCCAAACAGGACAGGGACCGAAGTCGATGAGCAGTTCTTC. The rearrangement links TRBV7-9 to TRBJ2-1; 8 positions agree with TRBD1. Germline lookup yields CDR1 SEHNR and CDR2 FQNEAQ (reference sequence). V dropped 5 bases and J dropped 8; count of bases not matched to a gene: 17. The CDR3 is 17 residues long.

Only one count was recorded for this clone. The V and J genes are TRBV28 and TRBJ2-3; 7 bases agree with TRBD1. Germline lookup yields CDR1 MDHEN and CDR2 SYDVKM. V trimming: 5 bases; J trimming: 1 base; junction bases outside the gene matches: 9. The CDR3 runs to 16 residues. DNA of the CDR3: TGTGCCAGCAGTCCGGACAGGCCTAGGGGCACAGATACGCAGTATTTT. Residues: CASSPDRPRGTDTQYF.

The V call is TRBV28, the J call TRBJ2-5, with D maybe TRBD2 (6 bases). The germline CDR1 and CDR2 sequences are MDHEN and SYDVKM. Between the trimmed V and J ends, which lost 5 bases and 0 bases, there was a span of 10 bases. This CDR3 is 14 amino acids long. The CDR3 DNA sequence: TGTGCCAGCAGTCGAAGCGGGTACCAAGAGACCCAGTACTTC. Its protein product is CASSRSGYQETQYF.

The rearrangement uses TRBV30 and TRBJ2-7; 9 bases are shared with TRBD1. With 0 bases clipped from V and 3 bases from J, the junction kept 12 bases outside the gene matches. The CDR3 spans 17 residues. Germline lookup yields CDR1 GTSNPN and CDR2 SVGIG (reference sequence). The CDR3 region is CAWSVEFGRGQGYEQYF. CDR3 sequence (DNA): TGTGCCTGGAGTGTCGAATTCGGTAGGGGACAGGGCTACGAGCAGTACTTC.

V gene TRBV7-6 combines with J gene TRBJ2-5; TRBD2 agrees at 10 bases. The CDR3 runs to 16 residues. Germline V gene data show CDR1 as SGHVS and CDR2 as FNYEAQ. V was clipped by 4 bases and J by 6 bases; unmatched bases: 11. The CDR3 loop is CASSSLEREGRQTQYF. DNA for the CDR3: TGTGCCAGCAGCTCCCTCGAGCGGGAGGGCCGGCAGACCCAGTACTTC.

This clone has just one count. This chain connects TRBV5-1 to TRBJ2-3; 12 nucleotides agree with TRBD2. With 0 bases clipped from V and 5 bases from J, the junction kept 7 bases outside the gene matches. In germline, CDR1 is SGHRS, CDR2 YFSETQ. This CDR3 is 17 amino acids long. Here the CDR3 reads CASSLVPPGLAGDTQYF. CDR3 coding DNA: TGCGCCAGCAGCTTGGTGCCCCCGGGACTAGCGGGAGATACGCAGTATTTT.

The rearrangement links TRBV7-9 to TRBJ2-2; D gene uncertain. Trimming removed 5 bases at V and 6 bases at J, with 7 bases between. The CDR3 has 12 amino acids. Per germline, CDR1 SEHNR and CDR2 FQNEAQ (reference sequence). CDR3 region: CASSHGAGELFF. CDR3 DNA: TGTGCCAGCAGCCATGGAGCCGGGGAGCTGTTTTTT.

The chain recombines TRBV7-7 with TRBJ2-2, with a tentative D call TRBD2 (5 bases). The CDR3 has 13 residues. Trimming removed 1 base at V and 8 bases at J, with 8 bases between. CDR1 and CDR2 from the germline V gene are SSHAT and FNYEAQ (reference sequence). CDR3 in amino acids: CASSLEAGGELFF. DNA for the CDR3: TGTGCCAGCAGCTTAGAGGCGGGTGGGGAGCTGTTTTTT.

The gene calls are TRBV25-1 and TRBJ1-4; D is unresolved. Trimming cost V 6 bases and J 4 bases, with 12 bases left between them. This CDR3 has 14 residues. Germline V gene data show CDR1 as MGHDK and CDR2 as SYGVNS. The CDR3 DNA sequence: TGTGCCAGCAGGGCCCGAAATGGTAATGAAAAACTGTTTTTT. Translation gives CASRARNGNEKLFF.